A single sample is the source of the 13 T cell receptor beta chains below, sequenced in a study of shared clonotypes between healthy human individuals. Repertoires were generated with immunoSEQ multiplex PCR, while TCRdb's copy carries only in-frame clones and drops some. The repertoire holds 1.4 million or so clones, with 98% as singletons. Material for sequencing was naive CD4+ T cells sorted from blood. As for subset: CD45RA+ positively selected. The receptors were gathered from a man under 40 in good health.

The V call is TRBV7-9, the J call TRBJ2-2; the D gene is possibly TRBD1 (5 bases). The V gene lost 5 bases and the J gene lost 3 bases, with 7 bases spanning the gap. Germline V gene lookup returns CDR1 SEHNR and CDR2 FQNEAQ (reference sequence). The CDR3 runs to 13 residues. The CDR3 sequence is CASSPTDTGELFF. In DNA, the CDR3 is TGTGCCAGCAGCCCGACAGACACCGGGGAGCTGTTTTTT.

Here the CDR3 DNA reads TGTGCCAGCAGCTTCGGGACAGGGATTGACATTCAGTACTTC. This gives the protein CASSFGTGIDIQYF. This chain uses TRBV5-6 with TRBJ2-4; 9 nucleotides line up with TRBD1. The length of the CDR3 is 14 residues. CDR1 SGHDT and CDR2 YYEEEE come from the germline V gene. The V segment lost 2 bases and the J segment 8 bases; nucleotides outside the gene matches: 5.

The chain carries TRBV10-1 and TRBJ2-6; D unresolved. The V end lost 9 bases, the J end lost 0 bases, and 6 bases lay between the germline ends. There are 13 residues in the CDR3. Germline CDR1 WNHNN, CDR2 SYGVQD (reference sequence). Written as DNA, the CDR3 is TGCGCCAGTGGACCCTCTGGGGCCAACGTCCTGACTTTC. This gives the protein CASGPSGANVLTF.

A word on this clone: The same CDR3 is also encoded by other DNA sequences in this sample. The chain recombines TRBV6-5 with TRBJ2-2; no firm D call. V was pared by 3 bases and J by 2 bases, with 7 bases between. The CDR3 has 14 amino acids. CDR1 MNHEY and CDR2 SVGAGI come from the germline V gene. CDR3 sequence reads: CASSYGRNTGELFF. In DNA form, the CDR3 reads TGTGCCAGCAGTTATGGCAGAAACACCGGGGAGCTGTTTTTT.

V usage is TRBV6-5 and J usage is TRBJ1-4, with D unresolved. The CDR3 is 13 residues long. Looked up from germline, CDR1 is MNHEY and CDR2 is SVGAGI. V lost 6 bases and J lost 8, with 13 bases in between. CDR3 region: CASRAGPREKLFF. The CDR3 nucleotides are TGTGCCAGCAGGGCGGGTCCCCGGGAAAAACTGTTTTTT.

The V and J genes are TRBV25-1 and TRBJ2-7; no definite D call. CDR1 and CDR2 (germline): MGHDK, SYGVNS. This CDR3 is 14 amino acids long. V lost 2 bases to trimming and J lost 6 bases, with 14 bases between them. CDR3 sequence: CASSEGVVVAEQYF. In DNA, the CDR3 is TGTGCCAGCAGTGAAGGGGTGGTTGTGGCCGAGCAGTACTTC.

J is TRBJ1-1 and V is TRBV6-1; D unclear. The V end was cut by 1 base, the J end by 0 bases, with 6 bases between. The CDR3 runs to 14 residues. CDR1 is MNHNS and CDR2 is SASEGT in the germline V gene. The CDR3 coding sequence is TGTGCCAGCAGTGAAGGGCCGATGAACACTGAAGCTTTCTTT. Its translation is CASSEGPMNTEAFF.

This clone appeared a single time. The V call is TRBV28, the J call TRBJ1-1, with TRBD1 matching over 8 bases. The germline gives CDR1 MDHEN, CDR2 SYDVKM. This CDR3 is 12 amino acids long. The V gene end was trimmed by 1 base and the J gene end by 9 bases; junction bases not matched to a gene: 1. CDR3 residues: CASSLSRGQAFF. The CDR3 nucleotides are TGTGCCAGCAGTTTATCCAGGGGGCAAGCTTTCTTT.

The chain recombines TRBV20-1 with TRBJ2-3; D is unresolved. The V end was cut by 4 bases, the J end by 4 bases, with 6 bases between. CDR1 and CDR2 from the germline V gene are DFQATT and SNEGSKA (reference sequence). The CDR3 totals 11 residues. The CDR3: CSAIVADTQYF. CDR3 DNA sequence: TGCAGTGCTATCGTCGCAGATACGCAGTATTTT.

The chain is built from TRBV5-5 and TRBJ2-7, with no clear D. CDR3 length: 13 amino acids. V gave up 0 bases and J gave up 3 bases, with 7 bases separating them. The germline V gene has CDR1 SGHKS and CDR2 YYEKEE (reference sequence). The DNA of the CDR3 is TGTGCCAGCAGCTTGGGCTACAACTACGAGCAGTACTTC. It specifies CASSLGYNYEQYF. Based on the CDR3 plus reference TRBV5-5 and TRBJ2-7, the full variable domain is DAGVTQSPTHLIKTRGQQVTLRCSPISGHKSVSWYQQVLGQGPQFIFQYYEKEERGRGNFPDRFSARQFPNYSSELNVNALLLGDSALYLCASSLGYNYEQYFGPGTRLTVT.

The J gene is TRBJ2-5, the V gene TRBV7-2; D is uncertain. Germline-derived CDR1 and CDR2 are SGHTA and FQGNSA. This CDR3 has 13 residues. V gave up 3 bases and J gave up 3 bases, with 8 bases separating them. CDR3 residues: CASSFGTKETQYF. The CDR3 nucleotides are TGTGCCAGCAGCTTTGGTACTAAAGAGACCCAGTACTTC. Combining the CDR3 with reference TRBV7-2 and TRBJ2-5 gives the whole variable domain GAGVSQSPSNKVTEKGKDVELRCDPISGHTALYWYRQSLGQGLEFLIYFQGNSAPDKSGLPSDRFSAERTGGSVSTLTIQRTQQEDSAVYLCASSFGTKETQYFGPGTRLLVL.

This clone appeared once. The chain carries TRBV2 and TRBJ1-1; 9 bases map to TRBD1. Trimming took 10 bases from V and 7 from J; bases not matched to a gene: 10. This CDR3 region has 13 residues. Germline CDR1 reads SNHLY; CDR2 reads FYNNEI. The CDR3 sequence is CATDKDRGFEAFF. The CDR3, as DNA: TGTGCCACTGACAAGGACAGGGGCTTTGAAGCTTTCTTT. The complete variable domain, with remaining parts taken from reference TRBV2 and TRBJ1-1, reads EPEVTQTPSHQVTQMGQEVILRCVPISNHLYFYWYRQILGQKVEFLVSFYNNEISEKSEIFDDQFSVERPDGSNFTLKIRSTKLEDSAMYFCATDKDRGFEAFFGQGTRLTVV.

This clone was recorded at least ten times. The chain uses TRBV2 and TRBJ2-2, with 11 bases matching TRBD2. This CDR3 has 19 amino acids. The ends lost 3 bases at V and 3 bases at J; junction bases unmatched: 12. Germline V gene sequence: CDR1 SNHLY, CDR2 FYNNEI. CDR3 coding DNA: TGTGCCAGCAGTGATCCAATTTCGGGTAGCGGGAGGGACACCGGGGAGCTGTTTTTT. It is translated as CASSDPISGSGRDTGELFF.